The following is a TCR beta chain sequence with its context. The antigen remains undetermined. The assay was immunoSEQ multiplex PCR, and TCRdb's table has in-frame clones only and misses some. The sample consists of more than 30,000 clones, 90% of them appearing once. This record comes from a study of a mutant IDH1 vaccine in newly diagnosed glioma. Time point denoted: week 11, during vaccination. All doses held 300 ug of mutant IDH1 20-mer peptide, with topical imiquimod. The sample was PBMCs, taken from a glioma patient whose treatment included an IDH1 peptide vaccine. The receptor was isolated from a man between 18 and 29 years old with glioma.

CDR3 amino acids: CASSPGPGETQYF. The CDR3 nucleotides are TGTGCCAGCAGCCCCGGTCCTGGTGAGACCCAGTACTTC. The chain combines TRBV9 with TRBJ2-5; no clear D gene. The CDR3 covers 13 residues. Germline V lookup: CDR1 SGDLS, CDR2 YYNGEE. The V and J ends lost 4 bases and 5 bases respectively, with 12 bases between them.